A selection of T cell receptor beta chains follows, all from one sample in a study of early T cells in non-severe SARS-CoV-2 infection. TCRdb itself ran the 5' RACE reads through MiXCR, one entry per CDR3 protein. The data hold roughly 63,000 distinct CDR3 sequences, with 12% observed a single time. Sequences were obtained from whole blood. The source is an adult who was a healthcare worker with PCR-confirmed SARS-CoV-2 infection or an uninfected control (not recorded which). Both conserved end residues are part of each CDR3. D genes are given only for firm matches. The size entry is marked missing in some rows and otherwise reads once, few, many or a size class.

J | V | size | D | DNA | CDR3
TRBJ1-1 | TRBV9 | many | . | TGTGCCAGCAGCGCCGGGGGCCCCACTGAAGCTTTCTTT | CASSAGGPTEAFF
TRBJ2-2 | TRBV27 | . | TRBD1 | TGTGCCAGCAGTCTCGCAGGGGGAAGGGGCCTGTTTTTT | CASSLAGGRGLFF
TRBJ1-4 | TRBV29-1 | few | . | TGCAGCGGAGGAACTAATGAAAAACTGTTTTTT | CSGGTNEKLFF
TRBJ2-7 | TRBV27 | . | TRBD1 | TGTGCCAGCAGTTCGCCGACAGGGAACTACGAGCAGTACTTC | CASSSPTGNYEQYF
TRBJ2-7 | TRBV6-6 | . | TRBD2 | TGTGCCAGCACGGCTAGCGGGTACTCCTACGAGCAGTACTTC | CASTASGYSYEQYF
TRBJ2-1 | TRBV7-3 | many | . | TGTGCCAGCAGCTTCGATAGCGGCTACAATGAGCAGTTCTTC | CASSFDSGYNEQFF
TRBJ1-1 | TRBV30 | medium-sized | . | TGTGCCTGGAGACTGGGAAGCAACACTGAAGCTTTCTTT | CAWRLGSNTEAFF
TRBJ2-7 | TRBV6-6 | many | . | TGTGCCAGCAGTCCCGGTCACGAGCAGTACTTC | CASSPGHEQYF
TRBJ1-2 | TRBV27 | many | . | TGTGCCAGCAGTTTTGGGGGGATGCCCTATGGCTACACCTTC | CASSFGGMPYGYTF
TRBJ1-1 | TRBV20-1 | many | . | TGCAGTGCAGAGGGGACCAGAAACACTGAAGCTTTCTTT | CSAEGTRNTEAFF
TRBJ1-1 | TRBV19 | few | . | TGTGCCAGCGGTACAGGGAGGAACACTGAAGCTTTCTTT | CASGTGRNTEAFF
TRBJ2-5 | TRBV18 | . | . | TGTGCCAGCTCACCTTTGGAGGGGACCTTAACCCAAGAGACCCAGTACTTC | CASSPLEGTLTQETQYF
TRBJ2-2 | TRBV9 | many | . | TGTGCCAGCAGCGCGCCTCCGGGACCTCCTAACACCGGGGAGCTGTTTTTT | CASSAPPGPPNTGELFF
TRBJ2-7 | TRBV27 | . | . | TGTGCCAGCAGTTTGGCGGGAAGGGAGCAGTACTTC | CASSLAGREQYF
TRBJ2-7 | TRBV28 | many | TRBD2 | TGTGCCAGCAGCCTACTAGCGGGGCTCGGTGAGCAGTACTTC | CASSLLAGLGEQYF
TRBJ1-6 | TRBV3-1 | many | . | TGTGCCAGCAGCCAAGACAGCCAGCTAAATAATTCACCCCTCCACTTT | CASSQDSQLNNSPLHF
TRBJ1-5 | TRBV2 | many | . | TGTGCCAGCAGTGAATGGGGAGGAGGCAATCAGCCCCAGCATTTT | CASSEWGGGNQPQHF
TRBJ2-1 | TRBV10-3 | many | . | TGTGCCATCAGTGAGGTCGGCCCCCTCGGCAATGAGCAGTTCTTC | CAISEVGPLGNEQFF
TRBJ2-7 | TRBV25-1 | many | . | TGTGCCAGCTGCCTTAGGAGGGGCCGGGGGTACGAGCAGTACTTC | CASCLRRGRGYEQYF
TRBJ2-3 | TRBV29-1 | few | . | TGCAGCGTATGGGGGCCACCTAGCACAGATACGCAGTATTTT | CSVWGPPSTDTQYF
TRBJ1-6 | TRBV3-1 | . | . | TGTGCCATAGGACTTGGTTATAATTCACCCCTCCACTTT | CAIGLGYNSPLHF
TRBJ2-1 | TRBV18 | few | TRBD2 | TGTGCCAGCTCACCTCTAGCGGGAGCTTCCTACAATGAGCAGTTCTTC | CASSPLAGASYNEQFF
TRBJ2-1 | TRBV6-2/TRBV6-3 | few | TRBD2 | TGTGCCAGCACCCTCACCGGGGGGCTAGCGGGAGACCAGAAGCAGTTCTTC | CASTLTGGLAGDQKQFF
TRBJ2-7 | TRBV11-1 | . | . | TGTGCCAGCAGCCCCCGTGGGACCGGGGAGCAGTACTTC | CASSPRGTGEQYF
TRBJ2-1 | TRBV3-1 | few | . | TGTGCCAGCAGCCAAACTCTACCCGGGGCAGCCGGAAATGAGCAGTTCTTC | CASSQTLPGAAGNEQFF
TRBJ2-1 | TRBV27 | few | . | TGTGCCAGCAAACCAGAGAGCTCCTACAATGAGCAGTTCTTC | CASKPESSYNEQFF
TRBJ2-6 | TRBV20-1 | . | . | TGCAGTGCTAGAACTGGACAGATCTCTGGGGCCAACGTCCTGACTTTC | CSARTGQISGANVLTF
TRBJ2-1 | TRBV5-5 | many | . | TGTGCCAGCAGCTTGGGGCACCCGTACAATGAGCAGTTCTTC | CASSLGHPYNEQFF
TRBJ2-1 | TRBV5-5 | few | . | TGTGCCAGCAGCTCCCGGGATCCGGAGGATGAGCAGTTCTTC | CASSSRDPEDEQFF
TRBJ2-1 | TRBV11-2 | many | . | TGTGCCAGCAGCTTAGGGGCCGGAGGGGTACTGTTCTTC | CASSLGAGGVLFF
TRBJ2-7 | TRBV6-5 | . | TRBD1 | TGTGCCAGCAGGCTGGGACAGTTCCGTGAGCAGTACTTC | CASRLGQFREQYF
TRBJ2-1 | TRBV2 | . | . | TGTGCCAGCAGTGAGGCCTGGCGCCCCAAGGGGCAGTTCTTC | CASSEAWRPKGQFF
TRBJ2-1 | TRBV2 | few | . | TGTGCCAGCAGTGTTGGTACCCAACGCTACGGTGAGCAGTTCTTC | CASSVGTQRYGEQFF
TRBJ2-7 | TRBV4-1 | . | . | TGCGCCAGCAGCCAAGAGGCGAGGGAGACGTACGAGCAGTACTTC | CASSQEARETYEQYF
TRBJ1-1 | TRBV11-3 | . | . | TGTGCCAGCGGATCCAGCCTTCACACTGAAGCTTTCTTT | CASGSSLHTEAFF
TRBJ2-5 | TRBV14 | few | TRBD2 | TGTGCCAGCAGCTCCGGACTAGCGGGAGGAGGGACCCAGTACTTC | CASSSGLAGGGTQYF
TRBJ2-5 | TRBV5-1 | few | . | TGCGCCAGCAGCTTGAGGCCCAATAGCGGCGAAGAGACCCAGTACTTC | CASSLRPNSGEETQYF
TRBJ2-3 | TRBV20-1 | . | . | TGCAGTGCGGACGATCGGGCTCAACCGAGGGATACGCAGTATTTT | CSADDRAQPRDTQYF
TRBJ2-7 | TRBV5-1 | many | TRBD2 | TGCGCCAGCAGCTTTGGACTAGCGGCGGAGGGTAGAACGGCCTACGAGCAGTACTTC | CASSFGLAAEGRTAYEQYF
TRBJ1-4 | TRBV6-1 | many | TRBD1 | TGTGCCAGCAGTGAAGAACTACAGGGGGCGACTAATGAAAAACTGTTTTTT | CASSEELQGATNEKLFF
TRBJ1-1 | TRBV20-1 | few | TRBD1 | TGCAGTGCTAGAGCCCGGACAGGTCAAGAAGCTTTCTTT | CSARARTGQEAFF
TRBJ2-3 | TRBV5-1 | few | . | TGCGCCAGCAGCCCCGGAGGGGAAGCAGATACGCAGTATTTT | CASSPGGEADTQYF
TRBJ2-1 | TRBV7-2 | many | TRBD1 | TGTGCCAGCACCTTTAGCGGCAGGGGGCAGGATGAGCAGTTCTTC | CASTFSGRGQDEQFF
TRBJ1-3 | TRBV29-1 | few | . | TGCAGCGTTGAATCGGGGCCGGTGGGAAACACCATATATTTT | CSVESGPVGNTIYF
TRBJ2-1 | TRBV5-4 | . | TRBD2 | TGTGCCAGCAGCATGGGACTAGCGGGAGGGGGCCAGGATGAGCAGTTCTTC | CASSMGLAGGGQDEQFF